This T cell receptor beta chain was found in a study of T cell responses to AZD1222 COVID-19 vaccine. Study-level results: The study found vaccine-associated CD4 TCRs spanning spike, dominant at 160-218 and 743-854.

Turning to this clone: Its antigen remains unidentified.

Germline lookup yields CDR1 SGHNT and CDR2 YYREEE (reference sequence). The CDR3 is 15 residues long. Trimming stripped 1 base from V and 0 bases from J, with 11 bases between. Generated by immunoSEQ multiplex PCR, the TCRdb table keeps only in-frame clones and is missing some. This sample has 150,000 or so clones, with roughly nine tenths found just once. The source is an adult in good health. Sequencing used peripheral blood, obtained on day 0 of AZD1222 vaccination. This chain joins TRBV5-4 and TRBJ2-7; the D is unclear. The CDR3 nucleotides read TGTGCCAGCAGCTTGCCGAGCGCGAGCTCCTACGAGCAGTACTTC. Translated: CASSLPSASSYEQYF.